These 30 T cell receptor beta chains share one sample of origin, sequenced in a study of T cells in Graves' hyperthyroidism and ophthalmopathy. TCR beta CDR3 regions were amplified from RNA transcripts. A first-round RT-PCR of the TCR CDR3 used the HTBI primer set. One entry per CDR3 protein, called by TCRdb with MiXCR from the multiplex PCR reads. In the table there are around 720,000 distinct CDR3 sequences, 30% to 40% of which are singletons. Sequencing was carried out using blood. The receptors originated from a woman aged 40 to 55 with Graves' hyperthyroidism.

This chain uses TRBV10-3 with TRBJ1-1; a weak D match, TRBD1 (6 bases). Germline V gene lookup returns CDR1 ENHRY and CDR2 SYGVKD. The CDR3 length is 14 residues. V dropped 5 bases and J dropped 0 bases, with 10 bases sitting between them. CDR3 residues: CAISLGQLNTEAFF. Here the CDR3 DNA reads TGTGCCATCAGTTTAGGACAGCTGAACACTGAAGCTTTCTTT.

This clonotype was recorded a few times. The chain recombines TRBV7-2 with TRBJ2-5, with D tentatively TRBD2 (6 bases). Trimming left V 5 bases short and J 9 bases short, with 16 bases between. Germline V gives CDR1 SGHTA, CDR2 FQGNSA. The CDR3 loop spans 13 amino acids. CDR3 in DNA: TGTGCCAGCAGCCAACTCGACTCGGGGGCCCAGTACTTC. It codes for CASSQLDSGAQYF.

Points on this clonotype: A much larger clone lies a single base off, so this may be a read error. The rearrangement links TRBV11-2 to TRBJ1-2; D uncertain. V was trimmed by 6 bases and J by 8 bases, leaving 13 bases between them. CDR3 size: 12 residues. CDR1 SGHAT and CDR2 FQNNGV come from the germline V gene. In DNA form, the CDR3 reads TGTGCCAGCAGACCTGGGGAGAGAGGCTACACCTTC. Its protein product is CASRPGERGYTF.

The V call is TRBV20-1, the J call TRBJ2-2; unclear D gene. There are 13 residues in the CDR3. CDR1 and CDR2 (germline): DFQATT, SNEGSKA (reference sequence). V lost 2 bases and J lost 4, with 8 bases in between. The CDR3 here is CSARWPSTGELFF. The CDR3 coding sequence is TGCAGTGCTAGATGGCCGAGCACCGGGGAGCTGTTTTTT.

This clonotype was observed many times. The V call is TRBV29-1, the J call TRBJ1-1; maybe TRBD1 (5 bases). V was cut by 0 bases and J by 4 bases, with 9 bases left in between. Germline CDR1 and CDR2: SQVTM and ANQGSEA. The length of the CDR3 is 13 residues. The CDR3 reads CSVEDGRGTEAFF. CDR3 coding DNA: TGCAGCGTTGAAGATGGAAGGGGCACTGAAGCTTTCTTT.

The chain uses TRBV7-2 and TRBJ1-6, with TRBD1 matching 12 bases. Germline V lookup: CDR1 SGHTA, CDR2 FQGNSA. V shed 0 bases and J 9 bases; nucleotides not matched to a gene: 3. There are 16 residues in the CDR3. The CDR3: CASSLARDRGPSPLHF. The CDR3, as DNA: TGTGCCAGCAGCTTAGCCAGGGACAGGGGGCCTTCACCCCTCCACTTT.

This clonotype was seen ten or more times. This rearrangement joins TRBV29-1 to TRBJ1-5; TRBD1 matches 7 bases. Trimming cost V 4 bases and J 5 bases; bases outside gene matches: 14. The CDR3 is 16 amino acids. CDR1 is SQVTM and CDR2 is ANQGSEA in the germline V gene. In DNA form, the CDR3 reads TGCAGCGTTGGATTGTTAGGGCAGGGGGTGGATCAGCCCCAGCATTTT. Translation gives CSVGLLGQGVDQPQHF.

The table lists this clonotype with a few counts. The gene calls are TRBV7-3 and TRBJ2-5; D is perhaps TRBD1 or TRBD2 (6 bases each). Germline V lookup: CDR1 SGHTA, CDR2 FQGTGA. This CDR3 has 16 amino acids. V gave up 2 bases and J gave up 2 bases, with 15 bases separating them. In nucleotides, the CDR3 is TGTGCCAGCAGCTTAGATTCGGGGGCCCGACAAGAGACCCAGTACTTC. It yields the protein CASSLDSGARQETQYF. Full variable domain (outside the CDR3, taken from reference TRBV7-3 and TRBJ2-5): GAGVSQTPSNKVTEKGKYVELRCDPISGHTALYWYRQSLGQGPEFLIYFQGTGAADDSGLPNDRFFAVRPEGSVSTLKIQRTERGDSAVYLCASSLDSGARQETQYFGPGTRLLVL.

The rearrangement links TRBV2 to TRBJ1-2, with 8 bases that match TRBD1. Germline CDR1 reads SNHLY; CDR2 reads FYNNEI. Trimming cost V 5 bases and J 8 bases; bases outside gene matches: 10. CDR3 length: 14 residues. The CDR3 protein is CASSKKTGAGGYTF. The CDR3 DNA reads TGTGCCAGCAGTAAGAAGACAGGGGCTGGAGGCTACACCTTC. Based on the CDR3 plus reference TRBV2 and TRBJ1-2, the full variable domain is EPEVTQTPSHQVTQMGQEVILRCVPISNHLYFYWYRQILGQKVEFLVSFYNNEISEKSEIFDDQFSVERPDGSNFTLKIRSTKLEDSAMYFCASSKKTGAGGYTFGSGTRLTVV.

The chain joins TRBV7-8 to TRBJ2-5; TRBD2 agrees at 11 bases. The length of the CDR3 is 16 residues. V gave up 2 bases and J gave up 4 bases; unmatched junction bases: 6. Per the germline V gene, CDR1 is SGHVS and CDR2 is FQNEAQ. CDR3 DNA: TGTGCCAGCAGCTTACTACTAGCGGGAGACCGAGAGACCCAGTACTTC. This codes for CASSLLLAGDRETQYF. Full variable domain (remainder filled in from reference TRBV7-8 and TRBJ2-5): GAGVSQSPRYKVAKRGQDVALRCDPISGHVSLFWYQQALGQGPEFLTYFQNEAQLDKSGLPSDRFFAERPEGSVSTLKIQRTQQEDSAVYLCASSLLLAGDRETQYFGPGTRLLVL.

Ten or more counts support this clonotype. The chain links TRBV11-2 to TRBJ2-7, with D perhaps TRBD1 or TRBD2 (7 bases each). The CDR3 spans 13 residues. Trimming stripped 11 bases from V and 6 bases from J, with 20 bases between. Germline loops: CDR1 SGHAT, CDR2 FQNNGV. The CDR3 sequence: CAGQMGGGLEQYF. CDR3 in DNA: TGTGCCGGACAGATGGGAGGGGGCCTCGAGCAGTACTTC.

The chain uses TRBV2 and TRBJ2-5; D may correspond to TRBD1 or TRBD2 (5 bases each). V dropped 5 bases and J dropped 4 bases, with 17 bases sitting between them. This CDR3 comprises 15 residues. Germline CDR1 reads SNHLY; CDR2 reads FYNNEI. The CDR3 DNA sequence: TGTGCCAGCAGTCCCCGGGGCCAGGGTGGAGAGACCCAGTACTTC. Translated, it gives CASSPRGQGGETQYF.

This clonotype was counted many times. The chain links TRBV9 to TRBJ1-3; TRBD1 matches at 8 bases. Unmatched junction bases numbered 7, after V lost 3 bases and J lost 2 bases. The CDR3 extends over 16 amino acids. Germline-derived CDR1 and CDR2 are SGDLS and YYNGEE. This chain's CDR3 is CASSAGTGLAGNTIYF. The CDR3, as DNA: TGTGCCAGCAGCGCGGGGACAGGTCTTGCTGGAAACACCATATATTTT.

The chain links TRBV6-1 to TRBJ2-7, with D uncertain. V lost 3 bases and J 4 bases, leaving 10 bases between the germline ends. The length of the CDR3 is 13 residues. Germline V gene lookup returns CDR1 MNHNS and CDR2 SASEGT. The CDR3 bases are TGTGCCAGCAGTGATAGACAACCTTACGAGCAGTACTTC. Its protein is CASSDRQPYEQYF.

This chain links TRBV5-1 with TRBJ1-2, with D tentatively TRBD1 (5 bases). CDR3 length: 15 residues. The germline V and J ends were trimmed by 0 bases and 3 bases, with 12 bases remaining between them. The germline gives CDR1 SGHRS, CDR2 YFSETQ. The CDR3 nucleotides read TGCGCCAGCAGCTTGGTCCCAGGGTTGGACTATGGCTACACCTTC. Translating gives CASSLVPGLDYGYTF.

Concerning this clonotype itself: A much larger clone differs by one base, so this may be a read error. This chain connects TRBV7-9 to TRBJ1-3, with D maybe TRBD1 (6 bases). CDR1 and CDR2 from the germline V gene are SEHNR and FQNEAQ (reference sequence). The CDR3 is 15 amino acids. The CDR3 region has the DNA TGTGCCAGCAGCCCCACCGGGACACTAGGAAACACCATACATTTT. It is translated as CASSPTGTLGNTIHF. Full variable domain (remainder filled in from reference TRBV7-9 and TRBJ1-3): DTGVSQNPRHKITKRGQNVTFRCDPISEHNRLYWYRQTLGQGPEFLTYFQNEAQLEKSRLLSDRFSAERPKGSFSTLEIQRTEQGDSAMYLCASSPTGTLGNTIHFGEGSWLTVV.

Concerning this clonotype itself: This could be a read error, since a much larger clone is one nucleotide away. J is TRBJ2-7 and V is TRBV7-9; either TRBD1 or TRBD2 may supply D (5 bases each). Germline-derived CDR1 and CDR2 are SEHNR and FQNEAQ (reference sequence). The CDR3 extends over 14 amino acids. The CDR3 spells CSSSLNGATYEQYF. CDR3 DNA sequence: TGTTCCAGCAGCTTGAACGGGGCTACCTACGAGCAGTACTTC.

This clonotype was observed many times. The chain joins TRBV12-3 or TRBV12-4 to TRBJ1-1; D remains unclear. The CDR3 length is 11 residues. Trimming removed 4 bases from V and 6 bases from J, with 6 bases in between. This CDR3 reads CASSSRAEAFF. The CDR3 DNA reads TGTGCCAGCAGTTCTAGGGCTGAAGCTTTCTTT.

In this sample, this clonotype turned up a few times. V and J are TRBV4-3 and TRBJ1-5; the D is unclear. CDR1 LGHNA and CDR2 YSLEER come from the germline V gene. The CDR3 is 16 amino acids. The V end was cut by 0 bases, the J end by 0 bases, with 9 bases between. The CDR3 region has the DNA TGCGCCAGCAGCCAAGAGCGGGGATCTAGCAATCAGCCCCAGCATTTT. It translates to CASSQERGSSNQPQHF.

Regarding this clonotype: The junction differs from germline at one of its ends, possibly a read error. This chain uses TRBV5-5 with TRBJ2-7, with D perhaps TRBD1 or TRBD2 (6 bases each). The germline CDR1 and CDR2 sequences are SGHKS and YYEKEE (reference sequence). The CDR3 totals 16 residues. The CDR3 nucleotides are TGTGCCAGCAGCTTGGTTTCTTCGGGGGCGAGCTACGAGCGGTACTTC. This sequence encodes CASSLVSSGASYERYF.

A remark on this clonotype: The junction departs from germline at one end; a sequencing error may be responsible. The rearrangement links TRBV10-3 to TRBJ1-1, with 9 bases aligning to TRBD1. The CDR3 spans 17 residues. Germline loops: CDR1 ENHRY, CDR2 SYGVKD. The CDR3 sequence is CASSSGFRDRANTEAFF. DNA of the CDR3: TGTGCCAGCAGTTCGGGATTCCGGGACAGGGCGAACACTGAAGCTTTCTTT.

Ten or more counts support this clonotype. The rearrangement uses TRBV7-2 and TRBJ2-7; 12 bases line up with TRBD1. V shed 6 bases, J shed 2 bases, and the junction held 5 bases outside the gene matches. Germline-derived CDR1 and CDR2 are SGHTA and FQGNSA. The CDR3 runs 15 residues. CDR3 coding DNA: TGTGCCAGCAGTTCCGGGACAGGGGGCGCCTACGAGCAGTACTTC. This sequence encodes CASSSGTGGAYEQYF.

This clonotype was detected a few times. CDR3 sequence (DNA): TGTGCCAGCAGCCAACAGGGTGGTGATGAAAAACTGTTTTTT. Encoded protein: CASSQQGGDEKLFF. The chain links TRBV9 to TRBJ1-4; possibly TRBD1 for D (6 bases). The V gene's germline CDR1 is SGDLS and CDR2 YYNGEE. The CDR3 runs 14 residues. Trimming stripped 4 bases from V and 6 bases from J, with 13 bases between.

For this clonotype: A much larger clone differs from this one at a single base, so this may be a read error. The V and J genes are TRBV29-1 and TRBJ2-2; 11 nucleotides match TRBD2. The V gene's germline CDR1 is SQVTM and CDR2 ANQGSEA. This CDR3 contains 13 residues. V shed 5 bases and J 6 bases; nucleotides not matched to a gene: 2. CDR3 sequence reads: CSVQGLAAGELFF. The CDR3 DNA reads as TGCAGCGTTCAGGGACTAGCGGCCGGGGAGCTGTTTTTT.

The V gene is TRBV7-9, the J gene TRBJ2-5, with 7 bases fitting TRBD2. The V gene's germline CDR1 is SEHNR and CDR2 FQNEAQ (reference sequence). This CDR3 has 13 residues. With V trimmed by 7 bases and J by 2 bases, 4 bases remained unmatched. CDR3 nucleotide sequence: TGTGCCAGCACTAGTAGCGGGCAAGAGACCCAGTACTTC. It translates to CASTSSGQETQYF.

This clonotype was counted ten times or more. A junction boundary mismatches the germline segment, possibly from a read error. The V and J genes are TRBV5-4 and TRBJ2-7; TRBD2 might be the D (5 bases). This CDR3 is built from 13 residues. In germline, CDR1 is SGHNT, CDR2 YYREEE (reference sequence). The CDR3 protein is CASSLVGQEVWDF. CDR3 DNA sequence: TGTGCCAGCAGCTTGGTGGGTCAGGAGGTCTGGGACTTC.

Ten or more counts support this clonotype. The CDR3 is CASSLPRTGTFYEQYF. DNA for the CDR3: TGTGCCAGCAGCTTACCCAGGACAGGGACCTTCTACGAGCAGTACTTC. The V gene is TRBV7-8, the J gene TRBJ2-7; 8 bases are shared with TRBD1. The CDR3 has 16 residues. After removal of 2 bases from V and 3 bases from J, the junction contained 9 bases not matched to a gene. Germline V gene lookup returns CDR1 SGHVS and CDR2 FQNEAQ. Together with reference TRBV7-8 and TRBJ2-7, the CDR3 gives the full variable domain: GAGVSQSPRYKVAKRGQDVALRCDPISGHVSLFWYQQALGQGPEFLTYFQNEAQLDKSGLPSDRFFAERPEGSVSTLKIQRTQQEDSAVYLCASSLPRTGTFYEQYFGPGTRLTVT.

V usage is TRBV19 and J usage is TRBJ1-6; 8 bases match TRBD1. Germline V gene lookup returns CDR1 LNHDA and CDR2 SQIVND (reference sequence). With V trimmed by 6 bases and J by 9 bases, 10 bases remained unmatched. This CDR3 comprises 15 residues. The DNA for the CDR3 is TGTGCCAGTAGAGGACAGGACAGGGATTTTTCACCCCTCCACTTT. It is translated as CASRGQDRDFSPLHF.

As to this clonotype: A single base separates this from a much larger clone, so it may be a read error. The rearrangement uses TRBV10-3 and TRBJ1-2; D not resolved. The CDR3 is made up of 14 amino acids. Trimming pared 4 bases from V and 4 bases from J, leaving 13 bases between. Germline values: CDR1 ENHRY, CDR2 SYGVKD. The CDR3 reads CAISGREEGYGYTF. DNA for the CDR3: TGTGCCATCAGTGGAAGGGAAGAGGGCTATGGCTACACCTTC.

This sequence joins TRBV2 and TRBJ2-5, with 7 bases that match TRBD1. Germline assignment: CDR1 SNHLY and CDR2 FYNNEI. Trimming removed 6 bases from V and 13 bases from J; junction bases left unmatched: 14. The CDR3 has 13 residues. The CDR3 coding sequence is TGTGCCAGCAGCTTCTCCCAGGGGGTTGCCCCGTACTTC. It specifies CASSFSQGVAPYF.